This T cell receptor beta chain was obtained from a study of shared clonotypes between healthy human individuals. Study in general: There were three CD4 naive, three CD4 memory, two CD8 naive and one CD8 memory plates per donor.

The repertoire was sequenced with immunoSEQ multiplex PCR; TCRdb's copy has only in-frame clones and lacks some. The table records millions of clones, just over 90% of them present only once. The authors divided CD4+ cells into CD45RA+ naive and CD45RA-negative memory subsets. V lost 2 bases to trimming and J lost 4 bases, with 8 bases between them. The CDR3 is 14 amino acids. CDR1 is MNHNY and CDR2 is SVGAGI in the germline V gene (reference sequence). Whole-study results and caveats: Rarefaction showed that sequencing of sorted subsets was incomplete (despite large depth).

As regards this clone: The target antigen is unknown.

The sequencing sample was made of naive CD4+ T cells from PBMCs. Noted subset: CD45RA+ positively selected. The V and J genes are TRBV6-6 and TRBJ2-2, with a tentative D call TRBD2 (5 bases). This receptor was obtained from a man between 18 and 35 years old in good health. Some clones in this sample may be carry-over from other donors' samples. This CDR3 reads CASSYGLSTGELFF. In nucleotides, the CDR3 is TGTGCCAGCAGTTACGGACTGTCCACCGGGGAGCTGTTTTTT.